Shown below are 27 T cell receptor beta chains from a single sample sequenced in a study of cytomegalovirus exposure and HLA in healthy donors. Amplification used 60 Vbeta primers and 13 Jbeta primers. Only in-frame clones appear in the TCRdb table, and some are missing; sequencing was by immunoSEQ multiplex PCR. The table records some 160,000 clones, 60% to 80% of them present only once. Source material: PBMCs. Every receptor here comes from a male donor in good health and CMV-seronegative.

This chain uses TRBV27 with TRBJ2-5, with D perhaps matching TRBD1 (5 bases). Looked up from germline, CDR1 is MNHEY and CDR2 is SMNVEV (reference sequence). The CDR3 has 14 amino acids. The ends were cut back, 5 bases at V and 1 base at J, with 11 bases in the middle. The CDR3 spells CASSQRQPQETQYF. For the CDR3, the DNA is TGTGCCAGCAGTCAACGACAGCCCCAAGAGACCCAGTACTTC.

The J gene is TRBJ1-2, the V gene TRBV4-1; D is perhaps TRBD1 (5 bases). V was trimmed by 4 bases and J by 0 bases, leaving 12 bases between them. Germline CDR1 MGHRA, CDR2 YSYEKL. This CDR3 has 15 amino acids. The DNA for the CDR3 is TGCGCCAGCAGCCCAAGTCCGGGGGCTAACTATGGCTACACCTTC. It encodes CASSPSPGANYGYTF.

The J gene is TRBJ2-5, the V gene TRBV5-1, with D unresolved. Germline CDR1 and CDR2: SGHRS and YFSETQ. The CDR3 runs 11 residues. V lost 3 bases, J lost 2 bases, and 2 bases lay in between. The CDR3 nucleotides read TGCGCCAGCAGCTCGCAAGAGACCCAGTACTTC. Its translation: CASSSQETQYF.

The chain combines TRBV7-2 with TRBJ2-2, with D unclear. The CDR3 consists of 17 residues. Trimming took 3 bases from V and 1 from J, leaving 15 bases between them. Looked up from germline, CDR1 is SGHTA and CDR2 is FQGNSA. The CDR3 spells CASSLYDTYLNTGELFF. The DNA for the CDR3 is TGTGCCAGCAGCTTGTATGACACCTACCTGAACACCGGGGAGCTGTTTTTT.

V and J are TRBV19 and TRBJ2-3, with D perhaps TRBD2 (6 bases). CDR1 is LNHDA and CDR2 is SQIVND in the germline V gene (reference sequence). The CDR3 length is 15 residues. V lost 3 bases, J lost 3 bases, and 13 bases lay in between. In nucleotides, the CDR3 is TGTGCCAGTAGTATTTTGGGAAGCGGGACAGATACGCAGTATTTT. Its translation: CASSILGSGTDTQYF.

The chain recombines TRBV19 with TRBJ2-5; tentative D call: TRBD1 (7 bases). V was cut by 6 bases and J by 2 bases, with 16 bases left in between. Germline V gives CDR1 LNHDA, CDR2 SQIVND (reference sequence). There are 15 residues in the CDR3. CDR3 nucleotides: TGTGCCAGTAGCCTCCGGGGGACAGTACAAGAGACCCAGTACTTC. Its protein product is CASSLRGTVQETQYF.

The V and J genes are TRBV4-3 and TRBJ1-1, with TRBD1 matching over 9 bases. The CDR3 consists of 17 residues. V was pared by 2 bases and J by 0 bases, with 7 bases of the junction left unmatched. Germline V CDR1 and CDR2: LGHNA, YSLEER. The DNA for the CDR3 is TGCGCCAGCAGCCAACAGGGGACAGGGAGTTTGAACACTGAAGCTTTCTTT. Its translation is CASSQQGTGSLNTEAFF.

J is TRBJ2-5 and V is TRBV5-1; no reliable D call. CDR3 length equals 15 residues. Germline V gene lookup returns CDR1 SGHRS and CDR2 YFSETQ. Trimming shortened V by 0 bases and J by 5 bases, and 14 bases separated the two germline ends. Here the CDR3 reads CASSLVHPARETQYF. DNA for the CDR3: TGCGCCAGCAGCTTGGTGCATCCAGCCAGGGAGACCCAGTACTTC. Complete variable domain (other parts from reference TRBV5-1 and TRBJ2-5): KAGVTQTPRYLIKTRGQQVTLSCSPISGHRSVSWYQQTPGQGLQFLFEYFSETQRNKGNFPGRFSGRQFSNSRSEMNVSTLELGDSALYLCASSLVHPARETQYFGPGTRLLVL.

The table lists this clone with a count of one. This chain uses TRBV20-1 with TRBJ1-1; D is unresolved. This CDR3 spans 11 amino acids. Germline V CDR1 and CDR2: DFQATT, SNEGSKA (reference sequence). Deletions cut 7 bases from V and 6 bases from J, with 12 bases between. The CDR3 is CSGAASAEAFF. For the CDR3, the DNA is TGCAGTGGAGCCGCCAGCGCTGAAGCTTTCTTT.

The chain employs TRBV4-2 and TRBJ2-1, with 7 nucleotides matching TRBD2. This CDR3 spans 17 amino acids. Germline V lookup: CDR1 LGHNA, CDR2 YNFKEQ. Losses at the gene ends were 1 base for V and 3 bases for J; bases not matched to a gene: 9. This CDR3 reads CASSQGLGASGYNEQFF. CDR3 bases: TGTGCCAGCAGCCAAGGGTTGGGAGCTAGCGGCTACAATGAGCAGTTCTTC.

V is TRBV7-8 and J is TRBJ2-3; a weak D match, TRBD2 (6 bases). The CDR3 length is 14 residues. CDR1 and CDR2 from the germline V gene are SGHVS and FQNEAQ. Deletions cut 1 base from V and 5 bases from J, with 10 bases between. The CDR3 reads CASSLGTTGDTQYF. CDR3 DNA sequence: TGTGCCAGCAGCTTAGGGACTACCGGAGATACGCAGTATTTT.

This sequence joins TRBV21-1 and TRBJ1-2; TRBD1 is the table's D call and was not checked against the DNA. TRBV21-1 is a pseudogene. The CDR3 is 14 amino acids. Here the CDR3 DNA reads TGTGCCAGCAGCCCCTCTGGGGCCCTCTATGGCTACACCTTC. Translated, it gives CASSPSGALYGYTF.

This clone was observed a few times. This chain connects TRBV2 to TRBJ1-2, with a possible D match to TRBD1 (6 bases). Germline CDR1 is SNHLY and CDR2 is FYNNEI. This CDR3 comprises 13 residues. Trimming stripped 9 bases from V and 3 bases from J, with 14 bases between. The CDR3 coding sequence is TGTGCCAGTTCACGGGACAAAGACTATGGCTACACCTTC. It is translated as CASSRDKDYGYTF. Looking up the rest from reference TRBV2 and TRBJ1-2 gives the full variable domain: EPEVTQTPSHQVTQMGQEVILRCVPISNHLYFYWYRQILGQKVEFLVSFYNNEISEKSEIFDDQFSVERPDGSNFTLKIRSTKLEDSAMYFCASSRDKDYGYTFGSGTRLTVV.

This clone was counted a few times. CDR3 sequence (DNA): TGTGCCAGCAGTTTGGAGCGGGACCAGACCCAGTACTTC. Translating gives CASSLERDQTQYF. The genes are TRBV28 and TRBJ2-5; 7 bases map to TRBD2. Germline values: CDR1 MDHEN, CDR2 SYDVKM. This CDR3 is built from 13 residues. The V and J ends lost 3 bases and 6 bases, in that order; junction bases with no gene match: 4.

The J gene is TRBJ2-7, the V gene TRBV6-6, with 7 bases fitting TRBD1. Germline CDR1 is MNHNY and CDR2 is SVGAGI (reference sequence). The ends lost 10 bases at V and 4 bases at J; junction bases unmatched: 13. The length of the CDR3 is 14 residues. This CDR3 is CATARTGVRYEQYF. The CDR3, as DNA: TGTGCCACCGCCCGGACAGGTGTAAGGTACGAGCAGTACTTC.

V and J are TRBV28 and TRBJ1-2, with TRBD1 identical over 11 bases. CDR1 is MDHEN and CDR2 is SYDVKM in the germline V gene. V lost 4 bases to trimming and J lost 5 bases; unmatched junction nucleotides: 9. This CDR3 has 16 residues. DNA of the CDR3: TGTGCCAGCAGTTCGCCCATCGGACAGGGGGCATATGGCTACACCTTC. Protein: CASSSPIGQGAYGYTF.

There are a few counts of this clone. The chain carries TRBV7-9 and TRBJ1-4; no clear D. V was pared by 3 bases and J by 4 bases, with 9 bases between. CDR1 is SEHNR, CDR2 FQNEAQ, per germline (reference sequence). The CDR3 spans 14 residues. CDR3 protein: CASSFSGNNEKLFF. CDR3 DNA sequence: TGTGCCAGCAGCTTCTCCGGGAATAATGAAAAACTGTTTTTT.

This clone came up once. The chain is built from TRBV5-1 and TRBJ1-4; D gene unclear. The CDR3 extends over 14 amino acids. V was trimmed by 2 bases and J by 10 bases, leaving 15 bases between them. Germline V gene sequence: CDR1 SGHRS, CDR2 YFSETQ. CDR3: CASSFEGEPGKLFF. Here the CDR3 DNA reads TGCGCCAGCAGCTTCGAGGGCGAGCCAGGAAAACTGTTTTTT.

The genes are TRBV28 and TRBJ2-7; the match to TRBD1 covers 10 bases. The germline CDR1 and CDR2 sequences are MDHEN and SYDVKM. V lost 4 bases, J lost 5 bases, and 8 bases stayed unmatched. The CDR3 sequence is 15 residues long. The CDR3 loop is CASSSTGGAVHEQYF. The CDR3 coding sequence is TGTGCCAGCAGTTCGACAGGGGGCGCCGTCCACGAGCAGTACTTC.

J is TRBJ1-4 and V is TRBV7-9, with D possibly matching TRBD1 (6 bases). Trimming took off 5 bases at V and 3 bases at J, with 16 bases between the two ends. This CDR3 contains 16 residues. Germline CDR1 is SEHNR and CDR2 is FQNEAQ (reference sequence). The CDR3 region is CASSLGQTGANEKLFF. The CDR3 nucleotides read TGTGCCAGCAGCCTAGGCCAGACAGGAGCTAATGAAAAACTGTTTTTT.

In its sample, this clone was seen a few times. The V and J genes are TRBV5-3 and TRBJ1-5, with D unresolved. TRBV5-3 is placed among ORFs of uncertain function. The ends were cut back, 1 base at V and 1 base at J, with 15 bases in the middle. The CDR3 is made up of 17 amino acids. This chain's CDR3 is CARSLRERRQSNQPQHF. The CDR3, as DNA: TGTGCCAGAAGCTTGAGGGAGCGACGACAAAGCAATCAGCCCCAGCATTTT.

For the CDR3, the DNA is TGTGCCAGCAGCCCGAATGAGAATCAGCCCCAGCATTTT. This encodes CASSPNENQPQHF. The chain recombines TRBV2 with TRBJ1-5; D unclear. V dropped 6 bases and J dropped 4 bases, with 10 bases sitting between them. CDR3 length equals 13 residues. In germline, CDR1 is SNHLY, CDR2 FYNNEI.

This clone was counted a single time. The J gene is TRBJ1-6, the V gene TRBV28; 7 positions match TRBD1. This CDR3 contains 15 residues. V lost 3 bases to trimming and J lost 10 bases; unmatched junction nucleotides: 9. CDR1 and CDR2 (germline): MDHEN, SYDVKM. CDR3 amino acids: CASSLSRQGWSPLHF. In nucleotides, the CDR3 is TGTGCCAGCAGTTTGTCGAGACAGGGTTGGTCACCCCTCCACTTT.

The chain employs TRBV5-6 and TRBJ2-7; D is possibly TRBD2 (5 bases). CDR1 and CDR2 from the germline V gene are SGHDT and YYEEEE. V was pared by 0 bases and J by 5 bases, with 6 bases between. This CDR3 contains 12 residues. The CDR3 DNA sequence: TGTGCCAGCAGCTTGGCCGGGAACGAGCAGTACTTC. This translates into CASSLAGNEQYF.

This chain links TRBV4-3 with TRBJ2-5, with 8 nucleotides matching TRBD2. Germline V gene sequence: CDR1 LGHNA, CDR2 YSLEER. V shed 1 base and J 4 bases; nucleotides not matched to a gene: 11. The CDR3 length is 17 residues. As DNA, the CDR3 is TGCGCCAGCAGCCAAGTTTTAGCGGGATCGGCGGGAGAGACCCAGTACTTC. Amino acid sequence: CASSQVLAGSAGETQYF.

This chain joins TRBV29-1 and TRBJ2-7, with TRBD1 as a possible D gene (6 bases). Germline CDR1 is SQVTM and CDR2 is ANQGSEA. V lost 0 bases and J 11 bases, leaving 14 bases between the germline ends. CDR3 length: 12 amino acids. The CDR3 loop reads CSVEENRVRKYF. The CDR3 DNA is TGCAGCGTTGAAGAAAACAGGGTAAGGAAGTACTTC.

This chain connects TRBV5-1 to TRBJ1-4; maybe TRBD1 (5 bases). The V and J ends lost 0 bases and 5 bases respectively, with 11 bases between them. The CDR3 length is 15 residues. The V gene's germline CDR1 is SGHRS and CDR2 YFSETQ. The CDR3 reads CASSLGMGPNEKLFF. CDR3 in DNA: TGCGCCAGCAGCTTGGGAATGGGGCCAAATGAAAAACTGTTTTTT.